This T cell receptor (beta chain) originates from a study of blood T cell repertoires in COVID-19. Across the study: The study drew acute and convalescent COVID-19 samples from the United States, Italy and Spain.

The CDR3 spans 14 residues. The germline V and J ends were trimmed by 5 bases and 5 bases, with 16 bases remaining between them. Germline values: CDR1 MNHEY, CDR2 SMNVEV (reference sequence). Authors' processing steps: Reference gene primer amplification in the assay estimated nucleated cell counts. Generated by immunoSEQ multiplex PCR, the TCRdb table keeps only in-frame clones and is missing some. Clone size and V and J calls were adopted from that table, with D and trimming inferred from the DNA. The sample lists tens of thousands of clones, 70% to 85% seen once, with roughly 18% in the top ten. The sample consisted of peripheral blood. V usage is TRBV27 and J usage is TRBJ2-7; weak D call: TRBD1 (5 bases). This TCR was sampled from a man in his 70s with active COVID-19. The CDR3 nucleotides read TGTGCCAGCAGTCCGCAGGGCAATGAGGACGAGCAGTACTTC. This codes for CASSPQGNEDEQYF.